This TCR beta chain was profiled in a study of shared clonotypes between healthy human individuals. The study, taken as a whole, reports: Lower generation probabilities were found for non-shared clonotypes than for those shared by all four donors.

The test was conducted at deep level. Each sorted subset replicate got 200 ng genomic DNA, 25,000 to 30,000 genomes. Only in-frame clones appear in the TCRdb table, and some are missing; sequencing was by immunoSEQ multiplex PCR. Among a few million clones, 85% to 95% were seen once, and the ten largest hold 0.13% to 0.15%. Germline-derived CDR1 and CDR2 are SGHTA and FQGTGA. The CDR3 is 13 residues long. V was clipped by 3 bases and J by 4 bases, with 9 bases between them. There are a few counts of this clone. Its antigen is as yet unknown. Memory CD4+ cells were the fraction left after CD45RA+ naive selection.

The TCR originated in a man between 18 and 35 years old in good health. Sequenced material: naive CD4+ T cells sorted from blood. The sample's subset: CD45RA+ positively selected. This chain uses TRBV7-3 with TRBJ1-1, with unresolved D. In nucleotides, the CDR3 is TGTGCCAGCAGCTTGGGTAGGTTCACTGAAGCTTTCTTT. Its translation is CASSLGRFTEAFF.